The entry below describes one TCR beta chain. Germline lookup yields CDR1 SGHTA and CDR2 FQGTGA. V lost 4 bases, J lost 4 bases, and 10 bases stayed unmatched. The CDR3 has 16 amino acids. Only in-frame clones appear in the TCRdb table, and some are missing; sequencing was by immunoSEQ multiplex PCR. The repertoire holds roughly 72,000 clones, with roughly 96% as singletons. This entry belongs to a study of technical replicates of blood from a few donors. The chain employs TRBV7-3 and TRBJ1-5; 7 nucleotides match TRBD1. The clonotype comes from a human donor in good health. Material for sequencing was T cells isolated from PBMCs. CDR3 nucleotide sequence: TGTGCCAGCAGCTGGACCCGGGACAGACTTAATCAGCCCCAGCATTTT. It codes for CASSWTRDRLNQPQHF.